Following are 9 T cell receptor beta chains from one sample sequenced in a study of T cell repertoires and Cas9 in healthy adults. Assay used: immunoSEQ multiplex PCR; TCRdb lists only in-frame clones, some missing. The sample carries tens of thousands of clones, roughly 90% recorded once. Sequencing was done on a sample of CD4+ effector T cells (CD127+, CD25-, CD137-, CD154-) from PBMCs; culture status not recorded. The receptors were sampled from a human donor in good health.

The chain is built from TRBV7-9 and TRBJ2-1; 7 bases align to TRBD1. CDR3 size: 15 residues. Germline CDR1 reads SEHNR; CDR2 reads FQNEAQ (reference sequence). J gave up 5 bases and V 4 bases, and 8 bases lay outside the gene matches. The CDR3: CASSYRGMGDNEQFF. DNA of the CDR3: TGTGCCAGCAGCTACAGGGGTATGGGGGACAATGAGCAGTTCTTC.

J is TRBJ1-2 and V is TRBV6-5; 9 bases are shared with TRBD1. V shed 1 base and J 4 bases; nucleotides not matched to a gene: 4. Germline loops: CDR1 MNHEY, CDR2 SVGAGI. CDR3 length: 15 amino acids. Written as DNA, the CDR3 is TGTGCCAGCAGTTACTACGGACAGGGGTCCTATGGCTACACCTTC. It yields the protein CASSYYGQGSYGYTF.

In its sample, this clone was seen once. A junction end diverges from the germline sequence, so it may reflect a read error. J is TRBJ2-5 and V is TRBV7-7; perhaps TRBD2 as D (5 bases). The CDR3 loop spans 14 amino acids. Germline V CDR1 and CDR2: SSHAT, FNYEAQ (reference sequence). The CDR3: CASSLSRGSETQYF. The CDR3 DNA sequence: TGTGCTAGCAGCTTAAGTAGAGGGTCAGAGACCCAGTACTTC.

The chain's CDR3 is CASRIGPSGNTIYF. CDR3 in DNA: TGTGCCAGCAGAATCGGGCCGTCTGGAAACACCATATATTTT. The chain recombines TRBV2 with TRBJ1-3; D is ambiguous. Trimming shortened V by 6 bases and J by 1 base, and 10 bases separated the two germline ends. The CDR3 covers 14 residues. Germline CDR1 is SNHLY and CDR2 is FYNNEI.

The chain links TRBV11-2 to TRBJ2-3; D is unclear. V was pared by 3 bases and J by 4 bases, with 11 bases between. This CDR3 is 14 amino acids long. Germline CDR1 and CDR2: SGHAT and FQNNGV. CDR3 amino acids: CASSFLEVPDTQYF. The CDR3 DNA sequence: TGTGCCAGCAGCTTTCTCGAGGTCCCAGATACGCAGTATTTT.

V gene TRBV7-8 combines with J gene TRBJ2-7, with D perhaps TRBD1 (6 bases). Germline V lookup: CDR1 SGHVS, CDR2 FQNEAQ. Trimming took 4 bases from V and 3 from J, leaving 16 bases between them. The length of the CDR3 is 15 residues. CDR3 region: CASSSQPGHYYEQYF. For the CDR3, the DNA is TGTGCCAGCAGCTCACAACCGGGACACTACTACGAGCAGTACTTC.

The rearrangement joins TRBV9 to TRBJ2-5; tentatively, D is TRBD1 or TRBD2 (6 bases each). In germline, CDR1 is SGDLS, CDR2 YYNGEE. The CDR3 length is 14 residues. The V and J ends lost 2 bases and 2 bases respectively, with 10 bases between them. In DNA form, the CDR3 reads TGTGCCAGCAGCGTTGGGGGGACACAAGAGACCCAGTACTTC. This translates into CASSVGGTQETQYF.

The V call is TRBV6-1, the J call TRBJ2-3; D is uncertain. Germline assignment: CDR1 MNHNS and CDR2 SASEGT. V shed 0 bases and J shed 2 bases, with 6 bases lying between them. This CDR3 is 14 amino acids long. The CDR3 DNA sequence: TGTGCCAGCAGTGAAGCTGGGTACACAGATACGCAGTATTTT. The encoded protein is CASSEAGYTDTQYF.

This clone was observed a single time. This sequence joins TRBV4-1 and TRBJ2-5; 11 bases line up with TRBD2. The CDR3 contains 16 residues. V lost 4 bases to trimming and J lost 3 bases; unmatched junction nucleotides: 7. Germline-derived CDR1 and CDR2 are MGHRA and YSYEKL. CDR3 sequence: CASSRPSGGPKETQYF. CDR3 nucleotides: TGCGCCAGCAGCCGCCCTAGCGGGGGGCCCAAAGAGACCCAGTACTTC.